This TCR beta chain was documented in a study of OX40 agonist ivuxolimab in advanced cancers. Study-level background: Six ivuxolimab dose levels, 0.01 to 10 mg/kg, were given intravenously every 2 weeks. Previous treatment with anti-PD-1, anti-PD-L1 or anti-CTLA-4 therapy was allowed; about 44% had received some.

The data were produced by immunoSEQ multiplex PCR, yet TCRdb's version contains in-frame clones alone and is incomplete. Of over 75,000 clones listed, roughly 91% are singletons. Patients had blood sampled at baseline and again on cycle 4 day 1 and cycle 7 day 1. This receptor was taken from an adult with an advanced solid tumor such as melanoma, head and neck, liver or kidney cancer. The input for sequencing was CD4+ or CD8+ T cells sorted from blood, taken in a trial of the OX40 agonist ivuxolimab.

The CDR3 sequence: CASRWTAGLATDTQYF. The CDR3 DNA reads TGTGCCAGCAGATGGACTGCAGGACTAGCGACAGATACGCAGTATTTT. V usage is TRBV7-2 and J usage is TRBJ2-3, with 9 bases aligning to TRBD2. Unmatched junction bases numbered 10, after V lost 6 bases and J lost 3 bases. Germline CDR1 is SGHTA and CDR2 is FQGNSA. The CDR3 extends over 16 amino acids.